The 3 T cell receptor beta chains presented below share a single source sample, sequenced in a study of T cells in Graves' hyperthyroidism and ophthalmopathy. The investigators amplified TCR beta CDR3 regions from RNA transcripts. An initial round of RT-PCR targeting the TCR CDR3 relied on the HTBI primer set. One entry per CDR3 protein results from TCRdb running MiXCR on the multiplex PCR reads. The sample lists about 98,000 distinct CDR3 sequences, 40% seen once, with roughly 10% in the top ten. Sequenced sample: peripheral blood or thyroid tissue (not recorded which). The receptors were gathered from a woman aged 25 to 45 with Graves' hyperthyroidism.

This clonotype has at least ten counts. The chain carries TRBV15 and TRBJ1-6; D not certain. Germline V CDR1 and CDR2: LNHNV, YYDKDF (reference sequence). Trimming pared 4 bases from V and 0 bases from J, leaving 7 bases between. This CDR3 comprises 15 residues. The CDR3 loop reads CATSKVISYNSPLHF. In DNA form, the CDR3 reads TGTGCCACCAGCAAAGTGATCTCCTATAATTCACCCCTCCACTTT.

This clonotype was detected ten times or more. The CDR3 DNA is TGTGCCAGCAGCTTAGTACAGATAAACTATGGCTACACCTTC. This codes for CASSLVQINYGYTF. The genes are TRBV7-9 and TRBJ1-2; D call uncertain. Germline values: CDR1 SEHNR, CDR2 FQNEAQ (reference sequence). V gave up 1 base and J gave up 2 bases, with 8 bases separating them. The CDR3 is made up of 14 amino acids.

There are many counts of this clonotype. The chain uses TRBV20-1 and TRBJ2-7; D perhaps matches TRBD2 (5 bases). The V gene lost 1 base and the J gene lost 2 bases, with 12 bases spanning the gap. This CDR3 has 14 residues. Germline-derived CDR1 and CDR2 are DFQATT and SNEGSKA (reference sequence). The CDR3 reads CSARAVGSPYEQYF. CDR3 DNA: TGCAGTGCTAGAGCGGTGGGGAGCCCCTACGAGCAGTACTTC.